These 9 T cell receptor beta chains came from one sample sequenced in a study of PD-1 blockade in mismatch repair-deficient tumors. Sequencing was performed with immunoSEQ multiplex PCR; in TCRdb, only in-frame clones are kept and a portion is missing. The sample holds about 120,000 clones; roughly 80% are singletons and the top ten take about 5.1%. The sequencing here drew on peripheral blood, taken more than 58 weeks after starting pembrolizumab. The receptor set was obtained from an adult with mismatch repair-deficient cancer.

This clone was seen only once. This chain uses TRBV27 with TRBJ2-1; 8 bases agree with TRBD2. This CDR3 has 15 amino acids. Per germline, CDR1 MNHEY and CDR2 SMNVEV (reference sequence). The V segment lost 5 bases and the J segment 8 bases; nucleotides outside the gene matches: 11. CDR3 in DNA: TGTGCCAGCAGTGCCGGGACTAGGTTTTTTCATGAGCAGTTCTTC. Its protein is CASSAGTRFFHEQFF.

The J gene is TRBJ1-2, the V gene TRBV7-8; 7 nucleotides match TRBD1. The junction had 13 bases not matched to a gene; V was cut back by 5 bases and J by 13 bases. This CDR3 has 13 amino acids. Looked up from germline, CDR1 is SGHVS and CDR2 is FQNEAQ. The CDR3 coding sequence is TGTGCCAGCAGCCCAATGAGCGCAGGGGGTTCCACCTTC. As protein: CASSPMSAGGSTF.

The chain recombines TRBV7-2 with TRBJ2-5; 7 positions agree with TRBD1. There are 13 residues in the CDR3. The junction had 5 bases not matched to a gene; V was cut back by 5 bases and J by 5 bases. Looked up from germline, CDR1 is SGHTA and CDR2 is FQGNSA. The CDR3 DNA follows: TGTGCCAGCAGCGGACTCAGGGGGGAGACCCAGTACTTC. Amino acid sequence: CASSGLRGETQYF.

The chain links TRBV7-8 to TRBJ2-1; 10 bases are a match to TRBD2. Germline V CDR1 and CDR2: SGHVS, FQNEAQ. V gave up 3 bases and J gave up 8 bases; unmatched junction bases: 7. CDR3 size: 15 residues. CDR3 protein: CASSFQASGRYEQFF. The CDR3 coding sequence is TGTGCCAGCAGCTTTCAGGCTAGCGGGAGATATGAGCAGTTCTTC.

This clone was counted a few times. The J gene is TRBJ2-4, the V gene TRBV10-2; D gene unclear. The CDR3 is 13 residues long. Germline V gene data show CDR1 as WSHSY and CDR2 as SAAADI. The V and J ends lost 6 bases and 8 bases respectively, with 14 bases between them. In DNA form, the CDR3 reads TGCGCCAGCAGCCTGACTCGAGGTGACATTCAGTACTTC. Encoded protein: CASSLTRGDIQYF.

The chain links TRBV28 to TRBJ2-7; no clear D gene. The CDR3 totals 16 residues. CDR1 is MDHEN and CDR2 is SYDVKM in the germline V gene. Trimming took 5 bases from V and 4 from J, leaving 21 bases between them. Written as DNA, the CDR3 is TGTGCCAGCAGTCTACTGACAACGATATCTGGTTACGAGCAGTACTTC. Its translation is CASSLLTTISGYEQYF.

This rearrangement joins TRBV15 to TRBJ1-4, with D uncertain. With 3 bases removed from V and 0 bases from J, the gap between germline ends came to 8 bases. The CDR3 consists of 15 residues. Germline V gene lookup returns CDR1 LNHNV and CDR2 YYDKDF (reference sequence). The CDR3 sequence: CATSRPSSTNEKLFF. CDR3 nucleotide sequence: TGTGCCACCAGCAGGCCCAGCTCAACTAATGAAAAACTGTTTTTT.

This clone was picked up a small number of times. V is TRBV6-5 and J is TRBJ2-1; 15 bases are a match to TRBD2. The junction had 7 bases not matched to a gene; V was cut back by 4 bases and J by 9 bases. In germline, CDR1 is MNHEY, CDR2 SVGAGI. This CDR3 has 16 amino acids. CDR3 sequence reads: CASSWTSGRAIGEQFF. The CDR3 DNA reads as TGTGCCAGCAGTTGGACTAGCGGGAGGGCCATCGGTGAGCAGTTCTTC.

This rearrangement joins TRBV19 to TRBJ2-1, with D possibly matching TRBD1 (6 bases). From germline, CDR1 is LNHDA and CDR2 SQIVND (reference sequence). V gave up 1 base and J gave up 0 bases, with 7 bases separating them. The CDR3 has 15 amino acids. CDR3 residues: CASSIGTVSYNEQFF. Here the CDR3 DNA reads TGTGCCAGTAGTATAGGGACAGTCTCCTACAATGAGCAGTTCTTC.